These T cell receptor beta chains were read from a single sample in a study of CD8 T cells in Susac syndrome. MiXCR, applied by TCRdb to the immunoSEQ multiplex PCR reads, yields one record per CDR3 protein. This sample has some 150,000 distinct CDR3 sequences, with 94% found just once. The sample comprised CD4+ T cells from PBMCs. The receptors come from a human donor in good health. CDR3s include the opening cysteine and the closing phenylalanine or tryptophan. D genes are given only for firm matches. The listing skips clone size in some rows; elsewhere it reads once, few, many or a size class.

d_call	v_call	clone_size	j_call	cdr3_nt	cdr3_aa
TRBD1	TRBV19	.	TRBJ1-1	TGTGCCAGTAAGGCCTCGGACAGGGGGATGGCTGAAGCTTTCTTT	CASKASDRGMAEAFF
.	TRBV20-1	.	TRBJ1-2	TGCAGTGCTAGCCGTCCGGGAAGGGGGTTGTCCGGTGGCTACACCTTC	CSASRPGRGLSGGYTF
.	TRBV20-1	once	TRBJ2-7	TGCAGTGCTAGGCCCTCGACAGGCTACGAGCAGTACTTC	CSARPSTGYEQYF
.	TRBV30	once	TRBJ2-7	TGTGCCTGGAGTGTACCTACGGGACTCCACTACGAGCAGTACTTC	CAWSVPTGLHYEQYF
.	TRBV18	.	TRBJ2-1	TGTGCCAGCTCACCCATCAGCGACGGCAATGAGCAGTTCTTC	CASSPISDGNEQFF
.	TRBV18	.	TRBJ1-1	TGTGCCAGTTCCGCCGAAGAGTCTGAAGCTTTCTTT	CASSAEESEAFF
.	TRBV5-1	.	TRBJ2-1	TGCGCCAGCAGCTCGATTCAGGGCAATGAGCAGTTCTTC	CASSSIQGNEQFF
.	TRBV29-1	.	TRBJ1-2	TGCAGCGTTGATAGGCGGAATGGCTACACCTTC	CSVDRRNGYTF
.	TRBV7-9	.	TRBJ1-2	TGTGCCAGCAGCTTAGCGGGGCAGAACTATGGCTACACCTTC	CASSLAGQNYGYTF
TRBD1	TRBV6-1	.	TRBJ1-5	TGTGCCAGCAGTGTGGAGGACAGGGGAAAGGTTCAGCCCCAGCATTTT	CASSVEDRGKVQPQHF
TRBD2	TRBV10-3	.	TRBJ2-1	TGTGCCATCAGCAAGGGACTAGCGGGAAAGGAAGCCTACAATGAGCAGTTCTTC	CAISKGLAGKEAYNEQFF
.	TRBV19	.	TRBJ1-2	TGTGCCAGTAGTTCACAGGGAATATGGAATGGCTACACCTTC	CASSSQGIWNGYTF
.	TRBV5-1	.	TRBJ1-1	TGCGCCAGCAGCTTGGCCGGGAGCCTGAACACTGAAGCTTTCTTT	CASSLAGSLNTEAFF
TRBD1	TRBV7-2	few	TRBJ2-7	TGTGCCAGCAGCTCGGACAGGTCGGCTGGCCAGCAGTACTTC	CASSSDRSAGQQYF
.	TRBV5-1	once	TRBJ2-3	TGCGCCAGCAGCCAGGGGGGCGGCGATACGCAGTATTTT	CASSQGGGDTQYF
TRBD2	TRBV28	few	TRBJ2-7	TGTGCCAGCAGTTTAGCGGGGGCCTACGAGCAGTACTTC	CASSLAGAYEQYF
TRBD1	TRBV30	few	TRBJ2-7	TGTGCCTGGAGTGTACGGGACAGGGGGATCTACGAGCAGTACTTC	CAWSVRDRGIYEQYF